The 13 T cell receptor beta chains given below trace back to one sample, sequenced in a study of T cell responses to AZD1222 COVID-19 vaccine. Profiling relied on immunoSEQ multiplex PCR, and the TCRdb table lists in-frame clones only, not all of them. The profile covers about 150,000 clones, with approximately 90% appearing a single time and approximately 1.2% taken by the ten largest. This material consisted of peripheral blood, taken 28 days after the second AZD1222 dose. These receptors were taken from an adult who received the AZD1222 COVID-19 vaccine.

The CDR3 is CASSLQGANEKLFF. Written as DNA, the CDR3 is TGCGCCAGCAGCTTGCAAGGTGCTAATGAAAAACTGTTTTTT. The rearrangement uses TRBV5-1 and TRBJ1-4; D gene uncertain. The V and J ends lost 1 base and 3 bases respectively, with 7 bases between them. The CDR3 runs 14 residues. Germline assignment: CDR1 SGHRS and CDR2 YFSETQ.

The chain's CDR3 is CASRTLDSSPLHF. The CDR3 nucleotides read TGCGCCAGCAGAACATTAGACTCCTCACCCCTCCACTTT. The J gene is TRBJ1-6, the V gene TRBV10-2, with D unresolved. V shed 6 bases and J shed 10 bases, with 13 bases lying between them. Germline V CDR1 and CDR2: WSHSY, SAAADI. The CDR3 contains 13 residues.

The chain recombines TRBV5-1 with TRBJ1-3, with 7 bases aligning to TRBD1. With 4 bases clipped from V and 4 bases from J, the junction kept 5 bases outside the gene matches. The CDR3 totals 14 residues. Germline V gives CDR1 SGHRS, CDR2 YFSETQ. The CDR3 region has the DNA TGCGCCAGCAGCCCTACAGGGGTAGGAAACACCATATATTTT. Its protein is CASSPTGVGNTIYF.

The chain combines TRBV27 with TRBJ2-3, with 7 positions matching TRBD2. Per germline, CDR1 MNHEY and CDR2 SMNVEV (reference sequence). The CDR3 loop spans 17 amino acids. J was trimmed by 2 bases and V by 5 bases; bases with no gene match: 13. The CDR3 protein is CASSPYPPRGNTDTQYF. The CDR3 DNA reads as TGTGCCAGCAGTCCTTACCCCCCGCGGGGGAACACAGATACGCAGTATTTT.

The chain joins TRBV15 to TRBJ2-3; possible D gene TRBD2, 6 bases. Germline V gene lookup returns CDR1 LNHNV and CDR2 YYDKDF (reference sequence). The CDR3 extends over 14 amino acids. The V gene lost 8 bases and the J gene lost 0 bases, with 12 bases spanning the gap. The DNA for the CDR3 is TGTGCCACCTCCCCCGGGGGTAGCACAGATACGCAGTATTTT. Its translation is CATSPGGSTDTQYF.

Concerning this clone: Other DNA variants within this sample encode the same CDR3. V is TRBV19 and J is TRBJ2-2; tentatively, D is TRBD2 (6 bases). Germline CDR1 reads LNHDA; CDR2 reads SQIVND (reference sequence). The CDR3 has 15 residues. The V gene lost 5 bases and the J gene lost 1 base, with 11 bases spanning the gap. The CDR3 reads CASSGLARNTGELFF. For the CDR3, the DNA is TGTGCCAGTAGTGGGCTAGCGCGGAACACCGGGGAGCTGTTTTTT. Drawing the rest from reference TRBV19 and TRBJ2-2, the complete variable domain is DGGITQSPKYLFRKEGQNVTLSCEQNLNHDAMYWYRQDPGQGLRLIYYSQIVNDFQKGDIAEGYSVSREKKESFPLTVTSAQKNPTAFYLCASSGLARNTGELFFGEGSRLTVL.

DNA for the CDR3: TGTGCCAGTAGTCCCAGGACAGGCGGTCAGCCCCAGCATTTT. Encoded protein: CASSPRTGGQPQHF. This chain connects TRBV19 to TRBJ1-5; 7 nucleotides agree with TRBD1. Losses at the gene ends were 5 bases for V and 6 bases for J; bases not matched to a gene: 7. Germline values: CDR1 LNHDA, CDR2 SQIVND (reference sequence). This CDR3 region has 14 residues.

This CDR3 is CSVEDGSYEQYF. CDR3 coding DNA: TGCAGCGTTGAAGACGGCTCCTACGAGCAGTACTTC. The chain employs TRBV29-1 and TRBJ2-7; no definite D call. The CDR3 is made up of 12 amino acids. Germline V gene lookup returns CDR1 SQVTM and CDR2 ANQGSEA. Trimming shortened V by 0 bases and J by 0 bases, and 3 bases separated the two germline ends.

V and J are TRBV28 and TRBJ2-5; D remains ambiguous. In germline, CDR1 is MDHEN, CDR2 SYDVKM. Trimming removed 6 bases at V and 2 bases at J, with 7 bases between. The CDR3 length is 12 residues. This CDR3 is CASRSLQETQYF. The CDR3 DNA reads as TGTGCCAGCAGGTCTCTTCAAGAGACCCAGTACTTC.

The chain joins TRBV11-3 to TRBJ2-7, with 7 bases aligning to TRBD2. Germline V gene lookup returns CDR1 SGHNT and CDR2 YENEEA. Trimming at V came to 0 bases and at J to 3 bases, leaving 5 bases not matched to a gene. CDR3 size: 15 residues. The CDR3 nucleotides read TGTGCCAGCAGCTTAGATCACGCTAGCGGCTACGAGCAGTACTTC. Translation: CASSLDHASGYEQYF.

The chain combines TRBV24-1 with TRBJ2-1, with 7 bases aligning to TRBD1. Germline V lookup: CDR1 KGHDR, CDR2 SFDVKD. The junction had 13 bases not matched to a gene; V was cut back by 2 bases and J by 1 base. This CDR3 is 19 amino acids long. The DNA for the CDR3 is TGTGCCACCAGTGATTGGGGGACAGCGTCTGGGGTATCCTACAATGAGCAGTTCTTC. It specifies CATSDWGTASGVSYNEQFF.

This chain joins TRBV11-2 and TRBJ2-3; 15 bases fit TRBD2. Per germline, CDR1 SGHAT and CDR2 FQNNGV. V lost 6 bases to trimming and J lost 2 bases; unmatched junction nucleotides: 6. The CDR3 is 17 amino acids. This CDR3 reads CASRGTSGRLVTDTQYF. The CDR3, as DNA: TGTGCCAGCAGAGGGACTAGCGGGAGGTTGGTCACAGATACGCAGTATTTT.

The CDR3 DNA follows: TGCGCCAGCAGCTTGTTGGGCGGGAGCTCCTACGAGCAGTACTTC. It yields the protein CASSLLGGSSYEQYF. V and J are TRBV5-1 and TRBJ2-7; the match to TRBD2 covers 7 bases. This CDR3 is built from 15 residues. Losses at the gene ends were 1 base for V and 0 bases for J; bases not matched to a gene: 4. Germline-derived CDR1 and CDR2 are SGHRS and YFSETQ.